This TCR beta chain is from a study of human T cells and chemical hapten exposure. Time point defined: patch test 2, 6 weeks after DPC sensitization. Treatment defined: therapeutic diphenylcyclopropenone sensitization with weekly scalp DPC. Total RNA came from unfractionated whole blood. This clonotype was counted ten times or more. V lost 4 bases and J lost 7, with 5 bases in between. The CDR3 has 12 amino acids. The V gene's germline CDR1 is SGHVS and CDR2 FNYEAQ. Individual cDNA molecules (in the library) carried attached unique molecular identifiers. Using its own MiXCR run on the RACE reads, TCRdb lists one record per CDR3 protein. The table has roughly 50,000 distinct CDR3 sequences, about 10% seen once.

Here the sequenced sample was whole blood, taken in connection with sensitization to the hapten diphenylcyclopropenone (DPC). The chain carries TRBV7-6 and TRBJ1-6; D is ambiguous. The source of this sequence is a woman aged 45-60 years with alopecia areata. Some clones in this sample may be carry-over from other donors' samples. The CDR3 sequence is CASSSSNSPLHF. CDR3 nucleotides: TGTGCCAGCAGCTCGAGCAATTCACCCCTCCACTTT.